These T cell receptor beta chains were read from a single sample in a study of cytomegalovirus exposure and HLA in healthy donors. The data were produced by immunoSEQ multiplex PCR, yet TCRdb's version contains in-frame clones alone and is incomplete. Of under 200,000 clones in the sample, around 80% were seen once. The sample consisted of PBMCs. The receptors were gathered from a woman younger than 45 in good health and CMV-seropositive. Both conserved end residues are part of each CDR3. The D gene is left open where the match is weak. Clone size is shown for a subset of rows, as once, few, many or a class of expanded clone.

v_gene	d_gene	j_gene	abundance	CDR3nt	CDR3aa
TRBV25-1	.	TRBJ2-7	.	TGTGCCAGCGAACCAACGGGGGTAATCTCCTACGAGCAGTACTTC	CASEPTGVISYEQYF
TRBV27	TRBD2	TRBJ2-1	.	TGTGCCAGCAGTTTACGGGGGGGAAATGAGCAGTTCTTC	CASSLRGGNEQFF
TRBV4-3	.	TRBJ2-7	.	TGCGCCAGCAGCCAAGATTGGGGGGACAGCCGCTACGAGCAGTACTTC	CASSQDWGDSRYEQYF
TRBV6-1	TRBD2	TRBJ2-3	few	TGTGCCAGCAGTGAAGGCGGTAGCGGGGGGGCAGGGACGCAGTATTTT	CASSEGGSGGAGTQYF
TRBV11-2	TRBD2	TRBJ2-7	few	TGTGCCAGCAGCCCAGTCCGAGGGACTAGCTCCTACGAGCAGTACTTC	CASSPVRGTSSYEQYF
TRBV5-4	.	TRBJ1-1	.	TGTGCCAGCAGCCCCGCGGGGGCGGTAGTATGGACTGAAGCTTTCTTT	CASSPAGAVVWTEAFF
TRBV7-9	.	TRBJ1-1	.	TGTGCCAGCTTACGGGCAGGGCACCGCGCTGAAGCTTTCTTT	CASLRAGHRAEAFF
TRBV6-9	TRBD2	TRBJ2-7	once	TGTGCCAGCAGTTATTCGACTAGCGGGCCTAGAGAGCAGTACTTC	CASSYSTSGPREQYF
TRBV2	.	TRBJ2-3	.	TGTGCCAGCAGTGATAGGGGTATGGACCCCACAGATACGCAGTATTTT	CASSDRGMDPTDTQYF
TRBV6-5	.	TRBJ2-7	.	TGTGCCAGCAGTTACTCGGCAGGGGGGAAATCCTACGAGCAGTACTTC	CASSYSAGGKSYEQYF
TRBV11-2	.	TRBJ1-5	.	TGTGCCAGCAGCTTATCGCCGGCAGGGGAGAATCAGCCCCAGCATTTT	CASSLSPAGENQPQHF
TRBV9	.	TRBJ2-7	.	TGTGCCAGCAGCGCCCCTGGGACATCCTACGAGCAGTACTTC	CASSAPGTSYEQYF
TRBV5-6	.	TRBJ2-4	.	TGTGCCAGCAGCTGGTCACAGAGCTTAGCCAAAAACATTCAGTACTTC	CASSWSQSLAKNIQYF
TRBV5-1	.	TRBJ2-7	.	TGCGCCAGCAGCACGTCGAGCGATAAAGGCTACGAGCAGTACTTC	CASSTSSDKGYEQYF
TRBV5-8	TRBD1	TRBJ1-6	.	TGTGCCAGCAGCTTGGAACAGGACAGGGGGCCTTCCCTCCACTTT	CASSLEQDRGPSLHF
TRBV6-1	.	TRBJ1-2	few	TGTGCCAGCAGTGAAGCTAGCGTGTTGACTGTCAAAGATGGCTACACCTTC	CASSEASVLTVKDGYTF
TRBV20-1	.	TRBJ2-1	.	TGCAGTGCTGGAGCCGGGACAGAGCAGTTCTTC	CSAGAGTEQFF
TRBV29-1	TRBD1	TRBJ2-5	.	TGCAGCGTTGCAAAGACAGGGGGCGAAGGGGAGACCCAGTACTTC	CSVAKTGGEGETQYF
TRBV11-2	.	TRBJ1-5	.	TGTGCCAGCAGCCTCGGAAGGGGCGCTTATAGCAATCAGCCCCAGCATTTT	CASSLGRGAYSNQPQHF
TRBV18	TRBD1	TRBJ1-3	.	TGTGCCAGCTCACGAAACCGGGACAGGGGCTCTGGAAACACCATATATTTT	CASSRNRDRGSGNTIYF
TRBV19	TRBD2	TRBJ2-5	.	TGTGCCAGCGTTTCGGGACTAGATCTAAAGACCCAGTACTTC	CASVSGLDLKTQYF
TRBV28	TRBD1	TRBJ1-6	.	TGTGCCAGCAGTCCTAACGGACAGGGGATCAAACCCCTCCACTTT	CASSPNGQGIKPLHF
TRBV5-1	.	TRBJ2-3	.	TGCGCCAGCAGAACGGAGAAATTCAGCACAGATACGCAGTATTTT	CASRTEKFSTDTQYF
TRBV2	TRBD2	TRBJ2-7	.	TGTGCCAGCAAGGTCAGACTAGCGGGAGGATTTGACTACGAGCAGTACTTC	CASKVRLAGGFDYEQYF
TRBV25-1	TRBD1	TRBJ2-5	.	TGTGCCAGCAGTGACCCGGACAGGGAGCAAGAGACCCAGTACTTC	CASSDPDREQETQYF
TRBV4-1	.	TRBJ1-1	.	TGCGCCAGCAGCCAAGATAGCAGTCGGGCGGGGGCTTTCTTT	CASSQDSSRAGAFF
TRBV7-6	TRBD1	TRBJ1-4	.	TGTGCCAGCAGCTTAGTACAGGGGACAGGGGAAAAACTGTTTTTT	CASSLVQGTGEKLFF
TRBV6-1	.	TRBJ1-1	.	TGTGCCAGCAAGGGGCGGATGAACACTGAAGCTTTCTTT	CASKGRMNTEAFF
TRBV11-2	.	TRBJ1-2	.	TGTGCCAGCAGCTCCCCGCGGGGGGCGGGGGGCTACACCTTC	CASSSPRGAGGYTF
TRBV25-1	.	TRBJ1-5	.	TGTGCCAGCAGTGATCTCGGACTGCTCAATCAGCCCCAGCATTTT	CASSDLGLLNQPQHF
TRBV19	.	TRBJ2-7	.	TGTGCCAGTAGTATAGCTAGCAGGGGCTACGAGCAGTACTTC	CASSIASRGYEQYF
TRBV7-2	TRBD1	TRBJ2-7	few	TGTGCCAGCAGCTTATCGACAGGGGATAACTCCTACGAGCAGTACTTC	CASSLSTGDNSYEQYF
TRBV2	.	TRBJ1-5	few	TGTGCCAGCAGTGAAATTGGGGCGTCCCAGCCCCAGCATTTT	CASSEIGASQPQHF
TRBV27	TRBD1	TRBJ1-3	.	TGTGCCAGCAGTCCATTCAGGGGGCGCCCGGGAAACACCATATATTTT	CASSPFRGRPGNTIYF
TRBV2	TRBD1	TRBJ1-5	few	TGTGCCAGCAAACAGGGGGCGACCCTCAATCAGCCCCAGCATTTT	CASKQGATLNQPQHF
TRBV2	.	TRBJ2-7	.	TGTGCCAGCAGCTCGGACAGCTCCTACGAGCAGTACTTC	CASSSDSSYEQYF
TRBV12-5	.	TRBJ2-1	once	TGTGCTAGTGGTACCGGACGAGGGAATGAGCAGTTCTTC	CASGTGRGNEQFF
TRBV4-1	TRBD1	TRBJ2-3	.	TGCGCCAGCAGCCAAGAGGGCCCGGGGACAGGGGTAGATACGCAGTATTTT	CASSQEGPGTGVDTQYF
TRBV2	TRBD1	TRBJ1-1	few	TGTGCCAGCAGTGGACAGGGGGTCACTGAAGCTTTCTTT	CASSGQGVTEAFF
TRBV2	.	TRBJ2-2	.	TGTGCCAGCCTAGATACCGGGGAGCTGTTTTTT	CASLDTGELFF
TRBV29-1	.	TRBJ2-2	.	TGCAGCGTTCTTAGACAGGAGAGTGGCATCGGGGAGCTGTTTTTT	CSVLRQESGIGELFF
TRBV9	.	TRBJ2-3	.	TGTGCCAGCAGCGTAAGGAGCTACGCAGATACGCAGTATTTT	CASSVRSYADTQYF
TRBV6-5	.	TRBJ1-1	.	TGTGCCAGCACAGGCTTTAACACTGAAGCTTTCTTT	CASTGFNTEAFF
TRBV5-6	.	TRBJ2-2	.	TGTGCCAGCAGCTTGGGGACTAACCTTAACACCGGGGAGCTGTTTTTT	CASSLGTNLNTGELFF
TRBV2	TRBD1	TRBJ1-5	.	TGTGCCAGCAGCGACTCCGGGACAGTCAATCAGCCCCAGCATTTT	CASSDSGTVNQPQHF
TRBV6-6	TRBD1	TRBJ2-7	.	TGTGCCAGCAGTTACGCCTCCGGGACAGGGTGGTACGAGCAGTACTTC	CASSYASGTGWYEQYF
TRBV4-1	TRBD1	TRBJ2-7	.	TGCGCCAGCAGCCAATCGAAAGGGACAGGGAGAGGCTACGAGCAGTACTTC	CASSQSKGTGRGYEQYF
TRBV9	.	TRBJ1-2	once	TGTGCCAGCAGCGTAGACCCCGGACAGTCTAACTATGGCTACACCTTC	CASSVDPGQSNYGYTF
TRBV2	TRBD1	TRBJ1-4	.	TGTGCCAGCAGTCCACAGGGGGGAATCGGTGAAAAACTGTTTTTT	CASSPQGGIGEKLFF
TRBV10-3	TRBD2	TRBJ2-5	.	TGTGCCATCAGCGTCACTAGCGGGAGTGTAGAGACCCAGTACTTC	CAISVTSGSVETQYF
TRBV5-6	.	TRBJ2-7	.	TGTGCCAGCAGCTTGCCACCGGGCTCCTACGAGCAGTACTTC	CASSLPPGSYEQYF
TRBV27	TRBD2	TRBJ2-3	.	TGTGCCAGCAGGCCCCGCGGCCTAGCGGGCAAGGATGGGCGCACAGATACGCAGTATTTT	CASRPRGLAGKDGRTDTQYF